Listed below are T cell receptor beta chains from one sample, sequenced in a study of a mutant IDH1 vaccine in newly diagnosed glioma. Clones were read by immunoSEQ multiplex PCR, and TCRdb kept only the in-frame ones, dropping some. The sample carries around 23,000 clones, approximately 80% recorded once. Their antigen targets remain unknown. Specimen: PBMCs, collected from a glioma patient whose treatment included an IDH1 peptide vaccine. The receptors derive from a man in his forties with glioma. Each CDR3 is given with its conserved first and last residue. Each record gives: D gene, clone size, J gene, V gene, CDR3 protein, CDR3 DNA. A D gene is named only where the DNA matches it firmly. Expanded clones get a size class; other rows say once, few or many, or leave the size out.

NA	NA	TRBJ2-7	TRBV5-8	CASSLRSSPVYEQYF	TGTGCCAGCAGCCTCCGGAGTAGCCCAGTTTACGAGCAGTACTTC
TRBD2	NA	TRBJ2-3	TRBV4-1	CASSQAGTSGRDTQYF	TGCGCCAGCAGCCAAGCCGGGACTAGCGGGAGGGATACGCAGTATTTT
NA	NA	TRBJ2-1	TRBV6-4	CASSDSDYNEQFF	TGTGCCAGCAGTGACTCGGACTACAATGAGCAGTTCTTC
NA	once	TRBJ2-1	TRBV5-4	CASTRESSYNEQFF	TGTGCCAGCACCCGGGAGAGCTCCTACAATGAGCAGTTCTTC
NA	NA	TRBJ1-4	TRBV11-2	CASSLGSNEKLFF	TGTGCCAGCAGCTTAGGGTCTAATGAAAAACTGTTTTTT
NA	NA	TRBJ2-7	TRBV2	CASSAGLQGNFYEQYF	TGTGCCAGCAGTGCGGGACTACAGGGGAACTTCTACGAGCAGTACTTC
TRBD2	NA	TRBJ2-3	TRBV6-5	CASCSGNTDTQYF	TGTGCCAGCTGTAGCGGGAACACAGATACGCAGTATTTT
TRBD2	NA	TRBJ2-1	TRBV18	CASSPEDLGGREYNEQFF	TGTGCCAGCTCACCGGAGGACCTTGGCGGGAGGGAATACAATGAGCAGTTCTTC
TRBD1	NA	TRBJ1-5	TRBV7-2	CASSPKVPGQGGQPQHF	TGTGCCAGCAGCCCGAAGGTACCGGGACAGGGGGGTCAGCCCCAGCATTTT
NA	once	TRBJ2-7	TRBV11-2	CASSLDLGVVSYEQYF	TGTGCCAGCAGCTTAGATCTTGGTGTAGTGAGCTACGAGCAGTACTTC
NA	few	TRBJ1-1	TRBV30	CAWNPQGNTEAFF	TGTGCCTGGAACCCTCAGGGTAACACTGAAGCTTTCTTT
NA	NA	TRBJ1-3	TRBV15	CATSRVTGPATIYF	TGTGCCACCAGCAGAGTCACCGGACCAGCCACCATATATTTT
TRBD2	NA	TRBJ2-1	TRBV29-1	CSVEETGGNEQFF	TGCAGCGTTGAAGAGACGGGAGGCAATGAGCAGTTCTTC
NA	NA	TRBJ1-1	TRBV25-1	CASREETEAFF	TGTGCCAGCAGGGAGGAAACTGAAGCTTTCTTT
TRBD2	NA	TRBJ2-3	TRBV5-1	CASNPGTSGITQYF	TGCGCCAGCAATCCCGGGACTAGCGGGATTACGCAGTATTTT
NA	NA	TRBJ2-7	TRBV6-6	CASRLRDSYEQYF	TGTGCCAGCAGACTACGGGACTCTTACGAGCAGTACTTC
TRBD2	NA	TRBJ2-1	TRBV7-9	CASSLAYTSGRNEQFF	TGTGCCAGCAGCTTAGCGTACACTAGCGGGAGAAATGAGCAGTTCTTC
TRBD1	NA	TRBJ2-3	TRBV11-2	CASSMDREDTQYF	TGTGCCAGCAGCATGGACAGGGAAGATACGCAGTATTTT
TRBD2	NA	TRBJ2-2	TRBV25-1	CASSEYWGLAGPGELFF	TGTGCCAGCAGTGAATATTGGGGACTAGCGGGACCCGGGGAGCTGTTTTTT
TRBD1	NA	TRBJ1-5	TRBV28	CASSSEIQGVGNQPQHF	TGTGCCAGCAGTTCTGAAATACAGGGGGTGGGCAATCAGCCCCAGCATTTT
TRBD1	NA	TRBJ1-2	TRBV5-1	CASSLEGQGSYGYTF	TGCGCCAGCAGCTTGGAGGGACAGGGAAGCTATGGCTACACCTTC
NA	few	TRBJ2-3	TRBV6-4	CASSDAGPTDTQYF	TGTGCCAGCAGTGACGCGGGCCCCACAGATACGCAGTATTTT
NA	NA	TRBJ2-5	TRBV5-1	CASSFNPPPGGETQYF	TGCGCCAGCAGCTTCAATCCCCCTCCGGGTGGGGAGACCCAGTACTTC
TRBD1	once	TRBJ2-5	TRBV18	CASSPLPAGGQETQYF	TGTGCCAGCTCACCCCTCCCGGCAGGGGGTCAAGAGACCCAGTACTTC
TRBD1	NA	TRBJ1-1	TRBV7-9	CASSSTLARHRGRAFF	TGTGCCAGCAGCTCAACACTCGCGAGACACAGGGGGCGAGCTTTCTTT
TRBD1	NA	TRBJ1-6	TRBV7-9	CASSIQGENSPLHF	TGTGCCAGCAGCATTCAGGGGGAGAATTCACCCCTCCACTTT
NA	NA	TRBJ2-3	TRBV10-1	CASSSRSFPDTQYF	TGCGCCAGCAGCTCCCGGAGTTTCCCAGATACGCAGTATTTT
TRBD2	NA	TRBJ2-2	TRBV30	CAWSVYLAGNTGELFF	TGTGCCTGGAGTGTATATCTAGCGGGAAACACCGGGGAGCTGTTTTTT
TRBD1	NA	TRBJ1-4	TRBV19	CASSTARDSYNEKLFF	TGTGCCAGTAGTACCGCCCGGGACAGTTATAATGAAAAACTGTTTTTT
NA	NA	TRBJ2-3	TRBV2	CASSGRVRADTQYF	TGTGCCAGCAGTGGTAGGGTTCGCGCAGATACGCAGTATTTT
NA	NA	TRBJ1-1	TRBV5-4	CASSGAPNTEAFF	TGTGCCAGCAGCGGGGCCCCGAACACTGAAGCTTTCTTT
TRBD1	NA	TRBJ1-5	TRBV28	CASSLTGATQPQHF	TGTGCCAGCAGCCTCACAGGGGCAACTCAGCCCCAGCATTTT
TRBD2	few	TRBJ2-1	TRBV7-8	CASSLASGPLNEQFF	TGTGCCAGCAGCTTGGCTAGCGGTCCTCTGAATGAGCAGTTCTTC
NA	NA	TRBJ1-1	TRBV11-2	CASSLETRTEAFF	TGTGCCAGCAGCTTAGAAACACGCACTGAAGCTTTCTTT
NA	NA	TRBJ1-5	TRBV4-1	CASSQEAGHPWDQPQHF	TGCGCCAGCAGCCAAGAAGCGGGTCACCCATGGGATCAGCCCCAGCATTTT
NA	NA	TRBJ2-5	TRBV25-1	CASSERTGQETQYF	TGTGCCAGCAGTGAAAGGACGGGCCAAGAGACCCAGTACTTC
TRBD2	NA	TRBJ2-3	TRBV2	CASTSGRTDTQYF	TGTGCCAGCACCTCCGGGAGGACAGATACGCAGTATTTT
NA	NA	TRBJ2-3	TRBV5-8	CASRGRGTDTQYF	TGTGCCAGCCGGGGCCGGGGCACAGATACGCAGTATTTT
NA	NA	TRBJ1-2	TRBV6-5	CASSYSGQPYGYTF	TGTGCCAGCAGTTACTCGGGGCAGCCCTATGGCTACACCTTC
TRBD2	NA	TRBJ2-1	TRBV5-1	CASSGGLAGVVSYNEQFF	TGCGCCAGCAGCGGGGGACTAGCGGGAGTAGTTTCCTACAATGAGCAGTTCTTC
NA	NA	TRBJ1-4	TRBV2	CASSVSQTNEKLFF	TGTGCCAGCAGTGTATCACAGACTAATGAAAAACTGTTTTTT
NA	few	TRBJ1-6	TRBV30	CACLLTGTRNSPLHF	TGTGCCTGTTTGCTGACCGGGACAAGAAATTCACCCCTCCACTTT
NA	NA	TRBJ1-5	TRBV19	CASSPRGGGGNQPQHF	TGTGCCAGTAGTCCCCGGGGAGGGGGTGGGAATCAGCCCCAGCATTTT
NA	NA	TRBJ1-1	TRBV18	CASSPGGTNTEAFF	TGTGCCAGCTCACCGGGAGGGACGAACACTGAAGCTTTCTTT
NA	NA	TRBJ2-1	TRBV7-8	CASSLGQAGSSYNEQFF	TGTGCCAGCAGCTTAGGGCAAGCGGGTAGCTCCTACAATGAGCAGTTCTTC
TRBD2	NA	TRBJ2-7	TRBV5-1	CASSLELAGNYEQYF	TGCGCCAGCAGCTTGGAACTAGCGGGGAACTACGAGCAGTACTTC
NA	NA	TRBJ1-5	TRBV4-3	CASSQERGNQPQHF	TGCGCCAGCAGCCAAGAGAGGGGAAATCAGCCCCAGCATTTT
NA	NA	TRBJ1-2	TRBV5-4	CASSLDQKNGYTF	TGTGCCAGCAGCTTGGACCAGAAGAATGGCTACACCTTC
NA	few	TRBJ1-5	TRBV6-6	CASNQGRNQPQHF	TGTGCCAGCAATCAGGGACGCAATCAGCCCCAGCATTTT
TRBD1	few	TRBJ1-5	TRBV6-1	CASQGDYSNQPQHF	TGTGCCAGCCAGGGGGACTATAGCAATCAGCCCCAGCATTTT
TRBD1	NA	TRBJ2-2	TRBV9	CASSVVVAGGRIGELFF	TGTGCCAGCAGCGTAGTCGTGGCAGGGGGCCGAATCGGGGAGCTGTTTTTT
TRBD2	few	TRBJ2-2	TRBV27	CASSPLASGSGGELFF	TGTGCCAGCAGTCCCTTAGCTAGCGGGAGTGGCGGGGAGCTGTTTTTT
NA	few	TRBJ2-5	TRBV7-7	CASSPSAGTQYF	TGTGCCAGCAGCCCCTCGGCGGGGACCCAGTACTTC
NA	NA	TRBJ2-6	TRBV5-1	CASSLAVFSGANVLTF	TGCGCCAGCAGCTTGGCCGTGTTCTCTGGGGCCAACGTCCTGACTTTC
TRBD1	NA	TRBJ1-4	TRBV28	CASSRQGAEKLFF	TGTGCCAGCAGTCGGCAGGGGGCGGAAAAACTGTTTTTT